This TCR beta chain is drawn from a study of CXCR3-negative and CXCR3-positive naive CD8 T cells. Study results and caveats: TRB CDR3s of CXCR3-positive naive cells were more hydrophobic than those of CXCR3-negative naive cells. The naive subsets expressed comparable surface CD5, and the authors inferred TCR strength from TRB CDR3 properties. Each naive subset displayed comparably high diversity, whereas memory CD8+ cells displayed much lower diversity.

Triplicate sorting captured about 300,000 cells each from every CD8+ T cell subset. Definition of naive CD8+ T cells rested on a CD45RO-CCR7+CD27+CD95- profile. Germline V gene lookup returns CDR1 MNHEY and CDR2 SMNVEV (reference sequence). CDR3 size: 11 residues. The TRB libraries of cDNA were built by UMI-labeled 5' RACE. Reprocessing the 5' RACE reads, TCRdb reports a single entry for every CDR3 protein and omits DNA. The repertoire shows about 70,000 distinct CDR3 sequences; the top ten hold about 0.7%. On this clonotype itself: Antigen unknown.

The TCR sequence derives from a human donor in good health. Some clones in this sample may be carry-over from other donors' samples. The sequenced material came from naive CXCR3+ CD8+ T cells from blood. Subset defined: CD45RO-CCR7+CD27+CD95- naive CD8+ T cells expressing CXCR3 (TNR3+). V is TRBV27 and J is TRBJ2-5. CDR3 sequence reads: CASIKGETQYF.